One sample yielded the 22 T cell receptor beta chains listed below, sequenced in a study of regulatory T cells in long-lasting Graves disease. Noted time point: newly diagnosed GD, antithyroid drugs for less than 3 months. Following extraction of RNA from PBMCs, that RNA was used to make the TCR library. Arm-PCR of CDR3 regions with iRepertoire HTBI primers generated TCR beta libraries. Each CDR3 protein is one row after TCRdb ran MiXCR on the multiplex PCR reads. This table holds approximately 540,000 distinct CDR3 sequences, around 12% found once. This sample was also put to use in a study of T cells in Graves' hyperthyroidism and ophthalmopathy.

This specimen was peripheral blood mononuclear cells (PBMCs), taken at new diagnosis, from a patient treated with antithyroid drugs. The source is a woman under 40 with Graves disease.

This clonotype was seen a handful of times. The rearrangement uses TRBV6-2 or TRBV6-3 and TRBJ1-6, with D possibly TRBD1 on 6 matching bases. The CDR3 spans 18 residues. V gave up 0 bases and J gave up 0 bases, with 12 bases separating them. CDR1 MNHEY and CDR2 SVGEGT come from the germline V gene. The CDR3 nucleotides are TGTGCCAGCAGTTACTCGAGGGGGGGGGGCTCCTATAATTCACCCCTCCACTTT. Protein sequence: CASSYSRGGGSYNSPLHF.

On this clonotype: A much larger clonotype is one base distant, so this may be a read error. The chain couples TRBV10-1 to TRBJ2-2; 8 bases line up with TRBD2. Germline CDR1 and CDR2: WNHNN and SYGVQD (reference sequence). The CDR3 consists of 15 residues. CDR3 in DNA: TGCGCCAGCGGGCCGGGAGGGCCGAGCACCGGGGAGCTGTATTTT. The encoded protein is CASGPGGPSTGELYF.

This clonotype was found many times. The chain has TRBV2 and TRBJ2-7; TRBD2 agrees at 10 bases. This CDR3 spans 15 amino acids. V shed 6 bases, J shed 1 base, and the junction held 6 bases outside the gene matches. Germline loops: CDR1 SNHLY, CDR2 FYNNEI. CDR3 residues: CASSRLAGPSYEQYF. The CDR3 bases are TGTGCCAGCAGCCGACTAGCGGGTCCATCCTACGAGCAGTACTTC. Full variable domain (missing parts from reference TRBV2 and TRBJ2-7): EPEVTQTPSHQVTQMGQEVILRCVPISNHLYFYWYRQILGQKVEFLVSFYNNEISEKSEIFDDQFSVERPDGSNFTLKIRSTKLEDSAMYFCASSRLAGPSYEQYFGPGTRLTVT.

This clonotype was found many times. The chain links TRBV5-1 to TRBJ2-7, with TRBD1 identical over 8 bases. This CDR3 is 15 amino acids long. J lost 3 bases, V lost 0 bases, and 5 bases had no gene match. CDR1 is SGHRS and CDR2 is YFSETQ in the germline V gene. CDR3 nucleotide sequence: TGCGCCAGCAGCTTGGCGGCAGGGGGCTTCTACGAGCAGTACTTC. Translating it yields CASSLAAGGFYEQYF.

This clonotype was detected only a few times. CDR3 amino acids: CASGLAGSGDEQFF. The CDR3 DNA reads TGCGCCAGCGGACTAGCGGGTTCAGGCGATGAGCAGTTCTTC. The chain has TRBV10-2 and TRBJ2-1; 11 bases fit TRBD2. Per the germline V gene, CDR1 is WSHSY and CDR2 is SAAADI. This CDR3 is built from 14 residues. The V and J ends lost 8 bases and 8 bases, in that order; junction bases with no gene match: 8.

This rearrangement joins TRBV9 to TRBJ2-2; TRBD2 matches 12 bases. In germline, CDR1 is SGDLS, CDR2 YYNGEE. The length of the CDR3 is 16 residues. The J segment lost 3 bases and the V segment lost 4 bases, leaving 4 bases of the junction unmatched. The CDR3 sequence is CASSPGLAGYTGELFF. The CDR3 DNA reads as TGTGCCAGCAGCCCCGGACTAGCGGGATACACCGGGGAGCTGTTTTTT.

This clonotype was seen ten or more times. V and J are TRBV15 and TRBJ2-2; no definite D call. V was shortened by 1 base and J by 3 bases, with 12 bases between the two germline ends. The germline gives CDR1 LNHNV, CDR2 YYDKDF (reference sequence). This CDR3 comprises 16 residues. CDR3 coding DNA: TGTGCCACCAGCAGAGGGGAAAGGATCGACACCGGGGAGCTGTTTTTT. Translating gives CATSRGERIDTGELFF.

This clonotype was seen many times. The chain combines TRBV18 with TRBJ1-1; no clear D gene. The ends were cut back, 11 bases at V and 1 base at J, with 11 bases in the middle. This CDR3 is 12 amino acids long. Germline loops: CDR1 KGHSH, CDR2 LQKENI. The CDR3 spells CACLNGNTEAFF. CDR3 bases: TGTGCCTGCCTCAACGGGAACACTGAAGCTTTCTTT.

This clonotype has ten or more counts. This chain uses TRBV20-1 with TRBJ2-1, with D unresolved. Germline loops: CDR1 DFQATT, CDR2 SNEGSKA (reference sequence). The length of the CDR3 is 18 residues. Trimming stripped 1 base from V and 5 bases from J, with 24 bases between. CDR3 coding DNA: TGCAGTGCTAGAGTTCGGGCCGATTACTTTTCGGTCCACAATGAGCAGTTCTTC. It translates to CSARVRADYFSVHNEQFF.

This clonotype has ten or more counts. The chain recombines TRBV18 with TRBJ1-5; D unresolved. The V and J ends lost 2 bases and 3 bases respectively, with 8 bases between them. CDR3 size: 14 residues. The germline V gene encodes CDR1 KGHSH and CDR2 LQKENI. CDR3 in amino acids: CASSPGIANQPQHF. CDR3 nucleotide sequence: TGTGCCAGCTCACCAGGGATCGCCAATCAGCCCCAGCATTTT.

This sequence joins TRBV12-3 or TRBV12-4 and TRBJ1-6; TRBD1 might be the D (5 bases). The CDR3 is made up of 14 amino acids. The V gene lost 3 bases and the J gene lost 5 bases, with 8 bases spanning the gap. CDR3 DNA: TGTGCCAGCAGTTTCGACAGCAATAATTCACCCCTCCACTTT. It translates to CASSFDSNNSPLHF.

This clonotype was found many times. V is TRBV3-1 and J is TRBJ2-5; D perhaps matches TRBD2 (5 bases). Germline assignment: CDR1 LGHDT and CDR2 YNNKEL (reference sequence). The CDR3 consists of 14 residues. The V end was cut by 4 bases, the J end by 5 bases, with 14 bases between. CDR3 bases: TGTGCCAGCAGCCCGACGGGATCTTGGGAGACCCAGTACTTC. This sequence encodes CASSPTGSWETQYF.

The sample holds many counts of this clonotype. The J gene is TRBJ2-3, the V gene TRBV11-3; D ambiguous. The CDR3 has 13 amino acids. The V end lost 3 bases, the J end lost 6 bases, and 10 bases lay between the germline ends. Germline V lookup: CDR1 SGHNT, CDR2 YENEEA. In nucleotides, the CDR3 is TGTGCCAGCAGCTTGTATCCACCTGATACGCAGTATTTT. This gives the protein CASSLYPPDTQYF. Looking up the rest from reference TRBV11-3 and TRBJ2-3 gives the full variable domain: EAGVVQSPRYKIIEKKQPVAFWCNPISGHNTLYWYLQNLGQGPELLIRYENEEAVDDSQLPKDRFSAERLKGVDSTLKIQPAELGDSAVYLCASSLYPPDTQYFGPGTRLTVL.

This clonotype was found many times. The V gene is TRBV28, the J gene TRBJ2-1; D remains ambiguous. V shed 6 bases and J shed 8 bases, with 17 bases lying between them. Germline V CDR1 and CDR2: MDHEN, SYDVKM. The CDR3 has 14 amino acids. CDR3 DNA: TGTGCCAGCAGCTCCCCGTGGGGTGGCGATGAGCAGTTCTTC. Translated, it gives CASSSPWGGDEQFF. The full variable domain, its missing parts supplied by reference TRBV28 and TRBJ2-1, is DVKVTQSSRYLVKRTGEKVFLECVQDMDHENMFWYRQDPGLGLRLIYFSYDVKMKEKGDIPEGYSVSREKKERFSLILESASTNQTSMYLCASSSPWGGDEQFFGPGTRLTVL.

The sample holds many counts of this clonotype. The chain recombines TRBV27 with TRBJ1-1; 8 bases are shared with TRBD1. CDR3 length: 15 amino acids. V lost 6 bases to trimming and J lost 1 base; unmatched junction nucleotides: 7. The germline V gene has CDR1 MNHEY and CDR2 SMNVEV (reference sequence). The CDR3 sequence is CASSSFGTGNTEAFF. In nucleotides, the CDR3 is TGTGCCAGCAGCTCGTTCGGGACAGGGAACACTGAAGCTTTCTTT.

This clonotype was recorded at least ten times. The CDR3 protein is CATHSGTGYLSTDTQYF. The CDR3 DNA sequence: TGTGCCACCCATAGCGGGACCGGATACTTAAGCACAGATACGCAGTATTTT. The chain couples TRBV28 to TRBJ2-3; 8 positions agree with TRBD2. The CDR3 is made up of 17 amino acids. The V gene end was trimmed by 10 bases and the J gene end by 0 bases; junction bases not matched to a gene: 15. The germline V gene has CDR1 MDHEN and CDR2 SYDVKM.

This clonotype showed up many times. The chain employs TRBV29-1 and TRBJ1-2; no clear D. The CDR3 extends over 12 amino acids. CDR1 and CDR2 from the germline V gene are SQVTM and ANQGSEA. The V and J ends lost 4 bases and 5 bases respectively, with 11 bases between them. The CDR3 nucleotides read TGCAGCGTTGGTAAAGGATCTTATGGCTACACCTTC. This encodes CSVGKGSYGYTF.

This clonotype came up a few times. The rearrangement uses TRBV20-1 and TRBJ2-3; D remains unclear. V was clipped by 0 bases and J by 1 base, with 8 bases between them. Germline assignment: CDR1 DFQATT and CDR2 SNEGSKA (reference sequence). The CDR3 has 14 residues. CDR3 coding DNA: TGCAGTGCTAGAGATTCGAGGCGCACAGATACGCAGTATTTT. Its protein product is CSARDSRRTDTQYF.

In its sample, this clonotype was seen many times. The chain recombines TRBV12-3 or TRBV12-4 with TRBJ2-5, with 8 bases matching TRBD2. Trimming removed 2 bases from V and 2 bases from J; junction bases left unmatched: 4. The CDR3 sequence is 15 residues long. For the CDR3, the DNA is TGTGCCAGCAGTTTATTCGGGGGGGCGCAAGAGACCCAGTACTTC. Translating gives CASSLFGGAQETQYF.

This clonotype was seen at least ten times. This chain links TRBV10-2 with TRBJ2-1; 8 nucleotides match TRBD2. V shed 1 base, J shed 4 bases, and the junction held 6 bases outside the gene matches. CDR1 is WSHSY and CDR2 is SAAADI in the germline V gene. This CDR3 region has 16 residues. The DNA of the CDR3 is TGCGCCAGCAGTGAGTGGGCGGGAGGAGATTACAATGAGCAGTTCTTC. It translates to CASSEWAGGDYNEQFF.

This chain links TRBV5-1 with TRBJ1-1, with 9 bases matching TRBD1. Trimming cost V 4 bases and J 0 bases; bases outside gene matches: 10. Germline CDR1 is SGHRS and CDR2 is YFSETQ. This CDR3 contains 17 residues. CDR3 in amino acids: CASSRLPGQGVNTEAFF. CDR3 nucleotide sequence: TGCGCCAGCAGCCGCCTTCCGGGACAGGGAGTGAACACTGAAGCTTTCTTT.

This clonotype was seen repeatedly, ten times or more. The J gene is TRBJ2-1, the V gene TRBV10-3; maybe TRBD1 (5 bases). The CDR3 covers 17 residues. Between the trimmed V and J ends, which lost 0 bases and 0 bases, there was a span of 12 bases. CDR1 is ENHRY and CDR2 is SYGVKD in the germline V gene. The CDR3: CAISESGHSSSYNEQFF. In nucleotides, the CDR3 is TGTGCCATCAGTGAGTCAGGACATTCGAGCTCCTACAATGAGCAGTTCTTC.